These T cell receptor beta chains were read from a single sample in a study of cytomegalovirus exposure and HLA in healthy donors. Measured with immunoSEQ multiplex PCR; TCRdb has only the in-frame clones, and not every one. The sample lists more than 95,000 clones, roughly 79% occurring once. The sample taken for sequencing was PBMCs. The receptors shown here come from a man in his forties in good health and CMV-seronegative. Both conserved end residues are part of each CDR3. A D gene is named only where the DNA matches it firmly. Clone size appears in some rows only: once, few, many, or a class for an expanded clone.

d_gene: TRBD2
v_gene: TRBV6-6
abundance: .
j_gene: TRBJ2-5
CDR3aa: CASRTGTSGQETQYF
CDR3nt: TGTGCCAGCAGGACCGGGACTAGCGGCCAAGAGACCCAGTACTTC

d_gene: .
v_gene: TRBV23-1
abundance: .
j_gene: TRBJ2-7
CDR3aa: CASGIAVFVTLRDF
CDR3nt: TGCGCCAGCGGTATAGCGGTTTTTGTCACCCTGCGGGACTTC

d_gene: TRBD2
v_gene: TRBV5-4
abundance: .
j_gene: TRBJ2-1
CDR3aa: CASSLRSLAGRTSSYNEQFF
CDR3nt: TGTGCCAGCAGCTTGCGGAGCCTAGCGGGCCGTACAAGCTCCTACAATGAGCAGTTCTTC

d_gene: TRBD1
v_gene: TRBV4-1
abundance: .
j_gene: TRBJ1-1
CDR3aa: CASSHTQGAYTEAFF
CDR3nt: TGCGCCAGCAGCCACACACAGGGGGCGTACACTGAAGCTTTCTTT

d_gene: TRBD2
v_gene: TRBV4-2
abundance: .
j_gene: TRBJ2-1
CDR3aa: CASSQDPSGGAGYNEQFF
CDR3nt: TGTGCCAGCAGCCAAGATCCCAGCGGGGGGGCTGGGTACAATGAGCAGTTCTTC

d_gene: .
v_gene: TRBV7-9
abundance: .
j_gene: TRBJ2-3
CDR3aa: CASSTLVTRTDTQYF
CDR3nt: TGTGCCAGCAGCACACTAGTAACTCGCACAGATACGCAGTATTTT

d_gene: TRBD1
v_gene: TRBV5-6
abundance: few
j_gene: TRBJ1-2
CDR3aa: CASSYQRTGPLGGYTF
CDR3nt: TGTGCCAGCAGCTACCAAAGGACAGGTCCCCTTGGGGGCTACACCTTC

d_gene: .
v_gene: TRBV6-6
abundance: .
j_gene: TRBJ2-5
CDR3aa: CATSRGETQYF
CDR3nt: TGTGCCACAAGCAGGGGAGAGACCCAGTACTTC

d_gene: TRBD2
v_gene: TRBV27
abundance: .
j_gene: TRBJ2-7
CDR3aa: CASSSGTRIYEQYF
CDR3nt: TGTGCCAGCAGTTCCGGGACTAGGATCTACGAGCAGTACTTC

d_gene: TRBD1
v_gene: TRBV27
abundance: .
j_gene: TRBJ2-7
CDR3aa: CASSGQGVREQYF
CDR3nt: TGTGCCAGCAGTGGGCAGGGGGTACGGGAGCAGTACTTC

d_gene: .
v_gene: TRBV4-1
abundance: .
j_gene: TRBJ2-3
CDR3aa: CASSSDTQYF
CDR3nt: TGCGCCAGCAGCTCGGATACGCAGTATTTT

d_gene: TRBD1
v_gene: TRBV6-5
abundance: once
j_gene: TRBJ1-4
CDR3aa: CASSQLTGSNEKLFF
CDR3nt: TGTGCCAGCAGTCAACTGACAGGGTCGAATGAAAAACTGTTTTTT

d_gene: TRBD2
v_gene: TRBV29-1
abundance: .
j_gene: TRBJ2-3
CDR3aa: CSKLAGGRDTQYF
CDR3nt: TGCAGCAAACTAGCGGGGGGGCGAGATACGCAGTATTTT

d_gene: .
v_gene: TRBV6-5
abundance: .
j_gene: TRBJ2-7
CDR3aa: CASSYAESHEQYF
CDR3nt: TGTGCCAGCAGTTACGCAGAATCTCACGAGCAGTACTTC

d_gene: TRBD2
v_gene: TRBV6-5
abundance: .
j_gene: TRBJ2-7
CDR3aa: CASSIAGGIYEQYF
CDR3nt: TGTGCCAGCAGTATAGCGGGAGGCATCTACGAGCAGTACTTC

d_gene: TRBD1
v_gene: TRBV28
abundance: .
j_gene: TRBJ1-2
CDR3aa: CASGPGTVQGPLYGYTF
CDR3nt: TGTGCCAGCGGACCCGGGACAGTCCAAGGGCCATTATATGGCTACACCTTC

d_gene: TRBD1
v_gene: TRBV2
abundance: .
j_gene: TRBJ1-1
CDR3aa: CASSENRGRGTEAFF
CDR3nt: TGTGCCAGCAGTGAAAACAGGGGGCGAGGCACTGAAGCTTTCTTT

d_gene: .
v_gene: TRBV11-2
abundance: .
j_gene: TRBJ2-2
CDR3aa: CASSLAPRLFF
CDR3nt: TGTGCCAGCAGCTTAGCCCCCCGGCTGTTTTTT